A single sample is the source of the 20 T cell receptor beta chains below, sequenced in a study of T cells in Graves' hyperthyroidism and ophthalmopathy. Template material for amplifying TCR beta CDR3 regions consisted of RNA transcripts. Using the HTBI primer set, a first-round RT-PCR was run on the TCR CDR3. Via MiXCR, TCRdb re-called the multiplex PCR reads, giving one row per CDR3 protein. The table records around 190,000 distinct CDR3 sequences, 15% to 20% of them present only once. The sample consisted of blood. Receptors were obtained from a woman aged 45-59 years with Graves' hyperthyroidism.

CDR3 nucleotides: TGCGCCAGCAACAAAAACACGGAGCAGTTCTTC. Translating gives CASNKNTEQFF. V is TRBV5-1 and J is TRBJ2-1; D remains ambiguous. Trimming shortened V by 6 bases and J by 10 bases, and 11 bases separated the two germline ends. Germline V gene lookup returns CDR1 SGHRS and CDR2 YFSETQ. This CDR3 is built from 11 residues.

This clonotype appeared many times. This chain connects TRBV29-1 to TRBJ2-1; D possibly corresponds to TRBD1 (6 bases). V was shortened by 8 bases and J by 7 bases, with 15 bases between the two germline ends. Germline V gene sequence: CDR1 SQVTM, CDR2 ANQGSEA. This CDR3 contains 12 residues. CDR3 DNA sequence: TGCAGCACCCTGACAAGGGGGAATGAGCAGTTCTTC. Its translation: CSTLTRGNEQFF.

This clonotype was found many times. This rearrangement joins TRBV5-6 to TRBJ1-5; no clear D. This CDR3 is built from 14 residues. Germline V gives CDR1 SGHDT, CDR2 YYEEEE. V was cut by 4 bases and J by 5 bases, with 13 bases left in between. The CDR3 is CASSPGWAYQPQHF. CDR3 nucleotide sequence: TGTGCCAGCAGCCCGGGCTGGGCCTATCAGCCCCAGCATTTT.

With respect to this clonotype: A read error may be the cause here, since a much bigger clone is one base away. The J gene is TRBJ2-6, the V gene TRBV6-5; unclear D gene. The CDR3 sequence is 15 residues long. V dropped 0 bases and J dropped 0 bases, with 3 bases sitting between them. The germline V gene encodes CDR1 MNHEY and CDR2 SVGAGI. CDR3 coding DNA: TGTGCCAGCAGTTACTCGATCTCTGGGGCCAACGTCCTGACTTTC. This encodes CASSYSISGANVLTF.

This clonotype was counted ten times or more. The J gene is TRBJ2-7, the V gene TRBV28, with D perhaps being TRBD1 or TRBD2 (5 bases each). CDR1 is MDHEN, CDR2 SYDVKM, per germline. Trimming took 3 bases from V and 0 from J, leaving 9 bases between them. The CDR3 spans 14 residues. The CDR3 loop reads CASSFGGVSYEQYF. The CDR3 region has the DNA TGTGCCAGCAGTTTTGGGGGAGTCTCCTACGAGCAGTACTTC.

Ten or more counts support this clonotype. The chain joins TRBV13 to TRBJ2-1; the D call may be TRBD1 or TRBD2 (5 bases each). This CDR3 is built from 15 residues. Looked up from germline, CDR1 is PRHDT and CDR2 is FYEKMQ (reference sequence). V was pared by 0 bases and J by 7 bases, with 13 bases between. DNA of the CDR3: TGTGCCAGCAGCTTAGGCCGGGGCACCCCGAATGAGCAGTTCTTC. It codes for CASSLGRGTPNEQFF.

This clonotype was seen many times. As DNA, the CDR3 is TGTGCCAGCAGAGCAGCACTAGCGTCAGATACGCAGTATTTT. Amino acid sequence: CASRAALASDTQYF. The chain links TRBV2 to TRBJ2-3; 7 bases fit TRBD2. V was clipped by 6 bases and J by 4 bases; unmatched bases: 7. This CDR3 is built from 14 residues. Germline CDR1 and CDR2: SNHLY and FYNNEI.

This clonotype was picked up many times. The chain carries TRBV28 and TRBJ1-1; no reliable D call. Trimming cost V 3 bases and J 5 bases, with 7 bases left between them. The length of the CDR3 is 12 residues. CDR1 and CDR2 from the germline V gene are MDHEN and SYDVKM. The chain's CDR3 is CASSLGKTEAFF. CDR3 nucleotide sequence: TGTGCCAGCAGTTTGGGGAAGACTGAAGCTTTCTTT.

This clonotype came up many times. The chain joins TRBV24-1 to TRBJ1-1, with 8 bases fitting TRBD1. V shed 1 base and J 5 bases; nucleotides not matched to a gene: 5. The CDR3 sequence is 15 residues long. Germline loops: CDR1 KGHDR, CDR2 SFDVKD. Here the CDR3 reads CATSDLDRGDTEAFF. The CDR3 bases are TGTGCCACCAGTGATTTAGACAGGGGAGATACTGAAGCTTTCTTT.

This clonotype has at least ten counts. V is TRBV7-2 and J is TRBJ1-1; 9 bases are a match to TRBD1. Germline assignment: CDR1 SGHTA and CDR2 FQGNSA. V was clipped by 3 bases and J by 3 bases; unmatched bases: 8. The CDR3 is 16 amino acids. The CDR3 spells CASSFYRGQGDTEAFF. In nucleotides, the CDR3 is TGTGCCAGCAGCTTTTACAGGGGGCAGGGGGACACTGAAGCTTTCTTT.

This clonotype was seen ten or more times. This sequence joins TRBV9 and TRBJ2-3; 9 bases map to TRBD2. With V trimmed by 7 bases and J by 2 bases, 5 bases remained unmatched. The CDR3 contains 14 residues. CDR1 is SGDLS and CDR2 is YYNGEE in the germline V gene. CDR3 nucleotides: TGTGCCAGCGGCGGGGGGGCCCCCACAGATACGCAGTATTTT. Translated, it gives CASGGGAPTDTQYF.

This clonotype has a single count. A read error is possible here, since a much larger clone lies one base away. This chain connects TRBV6-4 to TRBJ2-6; D might be TRBD1 or TRBD2, each matching 5 bases. This CDR3 has 17 amino acids. The germline V gene encodes CDR1 MRHNA and CDR2 SNTAGT. DNA for the CDR3: TGTGCCAGCAGTTACTCGAAGGGGAGCTCTTGGGCCAACGTCCTGACTTTC. Translation: CASSYSKGSSWANVLTF.

This clonotype has ten or more counts. The chain uses TRBV6-1 and TRBJ2-6; no definite D call. V was pared by 9 bases and J by 0 bases, with 9 bases between. This CDR3 is built from 14 residues. Germline values: CDR1 MNHNS, CDR2 SASEGT. The CDR3 region has the DNA TGTGCCAGTTTTCCGACCTCTGGGGCCAACGTCCTGACTTTC. Protein sequence: CASFPTSGANVLTF.

This clonotype was observed a few times. The chain uses TRBV5-1 and TRBJ2-3; the D gene is possibly TRBD2 (5 bases). The V end was cut by 2 bases, the J end by 1 base, with 11 bases between. CDR1 and CDR2 (germline): SGHRS, YFSETQ. This CDR3 spans 15 amino acids. Here the CDR3 DNA reads TGCGCCAGCAGCTTTGAGGGCGTTGGCACAGATACGCAGTATTTT. It is translated as CASSFEGVGTDTQYF. The whole variable domain, filled in from reference TRBV5-1 and TRBJ2-3, reads KAGVTQTPRYLIKTRGQQVTLSCSPISGHRSVSWYQQTPGQGLQFLFEYFSETQRNKGNFPGRFSGRQFSNSRSEMNVSTLELGDSALYLCASSFEGVGTDTQYFGPGTRLTVL.

This chain links TRBV27 with TRBJ1-6, with D possibly being TRBD1 (5 bases). Per the germline V gene, CDR1 is MNHEY and CDR2 is SMNVEV (reference sequence). The CDR3 extends over 16 amino acids. The V end was cut by 5 bases, the J end by 10 bases, with 21 bases between. In nucleotides, the CDR3 is TGTGCCAGCAGTGACCTGGGACCGTCGTTTAAGTCACCCCTCCACTTT. Translated, it gives CASSDLGPSFKSPLHF.

This clonotype was detected many times. This chain joins TRBV7-8 and TRBJ1-6, with TRBD1 as a possible D gene (5 bases). Germline assignment: CDR1 SGHVS and CDR2 FQNEAQ. The ends were cut back, 5 bases at V and 13 bases at J, with 12 bases in the middle. This CDR3 comprises 12 residues. The CDR3 coding sequence is TGTGCCAGCAGCACCGGGGGGGGTCCCCTCCACTTT. Its translation: CASSTGGGPLHF.

The sample holds many counts of this clonotype. The CDR3 is CASSIGGPGNEQFF. The CDR3 nucleotides are TGTGCCAGTAGTATAGGGGGTCCCGGCAATGAGCAGTTCTTC. This rearrangement joins TRBV19 to TRBJ2-1; D is undetermined. With 1 base removed from V and 6 bases from J, the gap between germline ends came to 10 bases. The germline V gene has CDR1 LNHDA and CDR2 SQIVND (reference sequence). This CDR3 has 14 residues.

The chain has TRBV4-2 and TRBJ2-7; weak D call: TRBD1 (6 bases). V gave up 4 bases and J gave up 0 bases, with 22 bases separating them. CDR3 length: 18 amino acids. The germline V gene has CDR1 LGHNA and CDR2 YNFKEQ. The CDR3 protein is CASSPLTSQGELSYEQYF. DNA for the CDR3: TGTGCCAGCAGCCCACTAACTTCACAGGGAGAGCTCTCCTACGAGCAGTACTTC.

The chain recombines TRBV7-9 with TRBJ2-3; 9 positions match TRBD1. Germline V gives CDR1 SEHNR, CDR2 FQNEAQ (reference sequence). V lost 6 bases, J lost 7 bases, and 8 bases stayed unmatched. This CDR3 spans 14 amino acids. The DNA for the CDR3 is TGTGCCAGCAGATCGACAGGGGGAGGAAATACGCAGTATTTT. This gives the protein CASRSTGGGNTQYF.

The sample holds many counts of this clonotype. The chain is built from TRBV29-1 and TRBJ1-1; D is unclear. V gave up 7 bases and J gave up 0 bases, with 12 bases separating them. The CDR3 length is 13 residues. CDR1 SQVTM and CDR2 ANQGSEA come from the germline V gene. The CDR3 reads CSAGGSMNTEAFF. CDR3 nucleotides: TGCAGCGCTGGTGGTTCCATGAACACTGAAGCTTTCTTT.